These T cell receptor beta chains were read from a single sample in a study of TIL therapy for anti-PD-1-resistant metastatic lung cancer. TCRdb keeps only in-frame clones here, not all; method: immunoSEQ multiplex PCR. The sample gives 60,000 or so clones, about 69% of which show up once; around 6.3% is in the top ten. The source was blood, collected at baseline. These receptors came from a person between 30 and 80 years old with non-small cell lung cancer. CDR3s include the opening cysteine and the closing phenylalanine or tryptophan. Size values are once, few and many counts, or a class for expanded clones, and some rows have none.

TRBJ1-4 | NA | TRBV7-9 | CASSLGDVEREKLFF
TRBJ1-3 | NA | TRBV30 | CAWSLMSGSGNTIYF
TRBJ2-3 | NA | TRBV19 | CASSKGDGVSTDTQYF
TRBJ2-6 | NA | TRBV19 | CATRASGANVLTF
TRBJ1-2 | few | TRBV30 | CAWSPGTGHYGYTF
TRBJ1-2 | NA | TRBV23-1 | CASPSYTF
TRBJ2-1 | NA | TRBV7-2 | CASSPTAGSVYNEQFF
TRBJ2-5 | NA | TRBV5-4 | CASSLAQGSETQYF
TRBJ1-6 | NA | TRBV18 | CASSTSGGTGGASPLHF
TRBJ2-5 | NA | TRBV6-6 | CASSWAGEETQYF
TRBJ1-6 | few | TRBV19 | CASSSRDGSYNSPLHF
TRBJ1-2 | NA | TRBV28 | CASSLISVRWGGYTF
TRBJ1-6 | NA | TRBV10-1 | CASSEGLGGNSPLHF
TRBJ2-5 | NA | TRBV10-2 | CASRLAGGSGETQYF